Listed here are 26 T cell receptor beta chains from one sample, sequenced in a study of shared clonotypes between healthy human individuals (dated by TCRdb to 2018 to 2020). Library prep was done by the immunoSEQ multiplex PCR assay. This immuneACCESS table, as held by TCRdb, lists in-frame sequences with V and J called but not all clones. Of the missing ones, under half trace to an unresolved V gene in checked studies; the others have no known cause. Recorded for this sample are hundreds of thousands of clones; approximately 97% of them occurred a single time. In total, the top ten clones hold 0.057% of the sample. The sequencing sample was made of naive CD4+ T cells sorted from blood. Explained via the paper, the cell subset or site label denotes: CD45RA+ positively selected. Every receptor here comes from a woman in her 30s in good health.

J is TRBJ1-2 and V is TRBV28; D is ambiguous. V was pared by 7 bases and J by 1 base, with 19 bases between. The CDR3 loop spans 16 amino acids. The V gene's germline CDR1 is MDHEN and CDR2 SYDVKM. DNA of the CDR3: TGTGCCAGCATCCCTGGGGAGGGCCGGGTTAACTATGGCTACACCTTC. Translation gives CASIPGEGRVNYGYTF.

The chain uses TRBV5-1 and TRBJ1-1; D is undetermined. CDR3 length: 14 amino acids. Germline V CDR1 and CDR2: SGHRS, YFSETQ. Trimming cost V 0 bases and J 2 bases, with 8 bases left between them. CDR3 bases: TGCGCCAGCAGCTTGGGAGACGGAAACACTGAAGCTTTCTTT. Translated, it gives CASSLGDGNTEAFF.

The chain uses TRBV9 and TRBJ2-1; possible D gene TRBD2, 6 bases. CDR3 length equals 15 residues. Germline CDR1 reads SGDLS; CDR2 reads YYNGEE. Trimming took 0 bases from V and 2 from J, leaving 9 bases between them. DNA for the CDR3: TGTGCCAGCAGCGTAGGGTTAGCGGCCTACAATGAGCAGTTCTTC. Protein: CASSVGLAAYNEQFF.

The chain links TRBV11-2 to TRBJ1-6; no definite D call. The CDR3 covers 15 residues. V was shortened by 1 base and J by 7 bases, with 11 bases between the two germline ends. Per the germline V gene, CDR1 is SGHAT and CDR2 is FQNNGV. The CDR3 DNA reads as TGTGCCAGCAGCTTAGGAGTGGGAGGGAATTCACCCCTCCACTTT. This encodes CASSLGVGGNSPLHF.

The CDR3 nucleotides read TGCGCCAGCAGCCAGGGGGTGGACTATGGCTACACCTTC. This gives the protein CASSQGVDYGYTF. The chain is built from TRBV4-1 and TRBJ1-2, with D maybe TRBD1 (5 bases). Germline loops: CDR1 MGHRA, CDR2 YSYEKL. V was cut by 3 bases and J by 3 bases, with 8 bases left in between. This CDR3 contains 13 residues.

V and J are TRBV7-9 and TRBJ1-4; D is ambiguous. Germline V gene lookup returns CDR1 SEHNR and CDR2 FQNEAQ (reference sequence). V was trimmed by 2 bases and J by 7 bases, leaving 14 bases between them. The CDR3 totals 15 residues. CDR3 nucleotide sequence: TGTGCCAGCAGCTTATGGAGTAAGGAGGGTGAAAAACTGTTTTTT. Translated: CASSLWSKEGEKLFF.

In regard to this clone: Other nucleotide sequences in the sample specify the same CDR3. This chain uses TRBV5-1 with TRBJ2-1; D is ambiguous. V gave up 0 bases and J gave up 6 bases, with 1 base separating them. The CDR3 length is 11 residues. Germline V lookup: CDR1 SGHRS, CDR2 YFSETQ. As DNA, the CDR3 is TGCGCCAGCAGCTTGGCCAATGAGCAGTTCTTC. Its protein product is CASSLANEQFF.

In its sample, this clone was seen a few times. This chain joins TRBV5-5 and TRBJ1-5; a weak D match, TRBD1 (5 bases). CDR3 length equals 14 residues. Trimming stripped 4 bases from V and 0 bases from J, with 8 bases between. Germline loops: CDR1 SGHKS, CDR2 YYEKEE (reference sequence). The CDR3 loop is CASSGAISNQPQHF. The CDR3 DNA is TGTGCCAGCAGCGGGGCGATTAGCAATCAGCCCCAGCATTTT.

The CDR3 loop reads CASSLVEGGGTEAFF. In DNA, the CDR3 is TGTGCCAGCAGCTTGGTCGAGGGTGGGGGGACTGAAGCTTTCTTT. This chain connects TRBV5-6 to TRBJ1-1; possible D gene TRBD1, 5 bases. Germline V gene data show CDR1 as SGHDT and CDR2 as YYEEEE. The CDR3 extends over 15 amino acids. Trimming removed 0 bases from V and 5 bases from J, with 14 bases in between.

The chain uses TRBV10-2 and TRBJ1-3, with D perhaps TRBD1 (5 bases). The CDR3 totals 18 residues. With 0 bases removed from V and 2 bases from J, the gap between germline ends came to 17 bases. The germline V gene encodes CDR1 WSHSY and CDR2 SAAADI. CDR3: CASSESQGTPGAGNTIYF. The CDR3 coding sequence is TGCGCCAGCAGTGAGTCGCAAGGGACGCCGGGGGCTGGAAACACCATATATTTT.

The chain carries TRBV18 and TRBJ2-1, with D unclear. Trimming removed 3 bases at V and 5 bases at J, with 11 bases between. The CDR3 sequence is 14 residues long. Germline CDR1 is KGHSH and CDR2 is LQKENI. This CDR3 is CASSPSAEDNEQFF. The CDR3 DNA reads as TGTGCCAGCTCACCCAGCGCAGAGGACAATGAGCAGTTCTTC.

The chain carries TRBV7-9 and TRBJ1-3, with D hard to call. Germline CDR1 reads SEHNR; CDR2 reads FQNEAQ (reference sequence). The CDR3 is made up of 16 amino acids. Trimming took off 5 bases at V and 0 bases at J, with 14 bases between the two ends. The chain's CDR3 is CASSQARALSGNTIYF. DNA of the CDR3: TGTGCCAGCAGCCAGGCGCGGGCACTCTCTGGAAACACCATATATTTT.

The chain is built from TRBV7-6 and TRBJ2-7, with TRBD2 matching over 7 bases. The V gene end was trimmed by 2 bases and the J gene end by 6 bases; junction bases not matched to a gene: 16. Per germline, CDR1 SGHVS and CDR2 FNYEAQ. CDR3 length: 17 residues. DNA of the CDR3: TGTGCCAGCAGCTTAAAGCCCCGACTAGTCCCGGGGGGCGAGCAGTACTTC. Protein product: CASSLKPRLVPGGEQYF. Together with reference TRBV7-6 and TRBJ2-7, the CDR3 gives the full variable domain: GAGVSQSPRYKVTKRGQDVALRCDPISGHVSLYWYRQALGQGPEFLTYFNYEAQQDKSGLPNDRFSAERPEGSISTLTIQRTEQRDSAMYRCASSLKPRLVPGGEQYFGPGTRLTVT.

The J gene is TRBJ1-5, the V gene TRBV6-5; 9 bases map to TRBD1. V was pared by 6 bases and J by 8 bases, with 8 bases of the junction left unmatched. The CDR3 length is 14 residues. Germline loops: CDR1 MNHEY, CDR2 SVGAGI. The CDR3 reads CASRHDRGVEPQHF. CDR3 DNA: TGTGCCAGCAGACATGACAGGGGGGTTGAGCCCCAGCATTTT.

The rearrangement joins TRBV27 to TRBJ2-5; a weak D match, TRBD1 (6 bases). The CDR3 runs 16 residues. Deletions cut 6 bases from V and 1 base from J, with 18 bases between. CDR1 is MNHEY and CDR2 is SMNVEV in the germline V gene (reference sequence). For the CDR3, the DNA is TGTGCCAGCAGCCAACCGGGACAAGGCCCCCAAGAGACCCAGTACTTC. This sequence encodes CASSQPGQGPQETQYF.

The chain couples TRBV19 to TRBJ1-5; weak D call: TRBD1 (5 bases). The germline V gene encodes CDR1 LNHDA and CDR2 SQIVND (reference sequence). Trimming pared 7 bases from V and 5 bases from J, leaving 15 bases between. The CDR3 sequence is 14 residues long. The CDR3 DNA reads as TGTGCCAGTACCCTGGGACTATGGGATCAGCCCCAGCATTTT. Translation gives CASTLGLWDQPQHF.

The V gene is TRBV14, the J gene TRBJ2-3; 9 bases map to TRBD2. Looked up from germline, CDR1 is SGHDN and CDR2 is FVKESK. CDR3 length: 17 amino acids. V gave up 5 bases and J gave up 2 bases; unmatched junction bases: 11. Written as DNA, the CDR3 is TGTGCCAGCAGCACTAGTCGACTAGCGGTTTCCACAGATACGCAGTATTTT. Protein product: CASSTSRLAVSTDTQYF.

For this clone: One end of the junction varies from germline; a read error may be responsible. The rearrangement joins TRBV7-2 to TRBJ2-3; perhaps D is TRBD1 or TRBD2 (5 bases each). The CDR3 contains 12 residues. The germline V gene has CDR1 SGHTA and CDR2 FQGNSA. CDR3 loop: CASSSSLRDLHF. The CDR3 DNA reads TGTGCCAGCAGCTCGAGCCTCCGGGACCTACATTTT.

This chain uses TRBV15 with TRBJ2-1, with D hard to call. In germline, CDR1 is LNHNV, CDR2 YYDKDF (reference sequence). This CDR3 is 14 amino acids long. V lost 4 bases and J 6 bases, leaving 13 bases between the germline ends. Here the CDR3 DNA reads TGTGCCACCAGCACAGTCCGGGCCACCAATGAGCAGTTCTTC. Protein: CATSTVRATNEQFF. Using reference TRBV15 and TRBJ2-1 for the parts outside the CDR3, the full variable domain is DAMVIQNPRYQVTQFGKPVTLSCSQTLNHNVMYWYQQKSSQAPKLLFHYYDKDFNNEADTPDNFQSRRPNTSFCFLDIRSPGLGDTAMYLCATSTVRATNEQFFGPGTRLTVL.

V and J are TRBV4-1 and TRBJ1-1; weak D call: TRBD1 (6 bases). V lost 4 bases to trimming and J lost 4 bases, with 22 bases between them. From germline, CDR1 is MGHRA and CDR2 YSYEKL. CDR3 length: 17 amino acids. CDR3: CASSRKLTGPSGTEAFF. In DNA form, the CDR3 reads TGCGCCAGCAGCCGAAAACTGACAGGCCCTTCGGGCACTGAAGCTTTCTTT.

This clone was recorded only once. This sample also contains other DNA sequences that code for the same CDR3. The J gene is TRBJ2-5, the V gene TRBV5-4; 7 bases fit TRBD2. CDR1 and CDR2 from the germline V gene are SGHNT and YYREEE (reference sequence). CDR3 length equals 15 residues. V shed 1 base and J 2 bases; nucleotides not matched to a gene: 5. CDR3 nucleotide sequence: TGTGCCAGCAGCTTGAGGCTAGCGGAACAAGAGACCCAGTACTTC. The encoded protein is CASSLRLAEQETQYF.

CDR3 DNA: TGTGCCAGCAGCTTATTGACACTGAACACTGAAGCTTTCTTT. It encodes CASSLLTLNTEAFF. This chain connects TRBV7-8 to TRBJ1-1; D remains unclear. The CDR3 covers 14 residues. The germline V gene has CDR1 SGHVS and CDR2 FQNEAQ. The V end was cut by 2 bases, the J end by 0 bases, with 7 bases between.

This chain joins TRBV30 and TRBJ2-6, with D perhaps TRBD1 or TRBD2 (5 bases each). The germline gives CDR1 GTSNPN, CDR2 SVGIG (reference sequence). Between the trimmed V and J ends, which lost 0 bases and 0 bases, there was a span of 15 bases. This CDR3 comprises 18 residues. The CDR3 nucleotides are TGTGCCTGGAGTGTAACCAGAGGGACCTTCTCTGGGGCCAACGTCCTGACTTTC. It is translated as CAWSVTRGTFSGANVLTF.

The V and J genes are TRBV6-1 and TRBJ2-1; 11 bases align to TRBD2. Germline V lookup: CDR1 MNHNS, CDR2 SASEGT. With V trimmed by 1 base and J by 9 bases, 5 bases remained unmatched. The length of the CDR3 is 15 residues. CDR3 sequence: CASSEGSSGRTEQFF. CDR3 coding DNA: TGTGCCAGCAGTGAAGGATCTAGCGGGAGGACTGAGCAGTTCTTC.

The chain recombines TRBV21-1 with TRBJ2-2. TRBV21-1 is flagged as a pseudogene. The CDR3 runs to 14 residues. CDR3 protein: CASSKEWLGGELFF. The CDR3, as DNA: TGTGCCAGCAGCAAAGAGTGGCTGGGCGGGGAGCTGTTTTTT.

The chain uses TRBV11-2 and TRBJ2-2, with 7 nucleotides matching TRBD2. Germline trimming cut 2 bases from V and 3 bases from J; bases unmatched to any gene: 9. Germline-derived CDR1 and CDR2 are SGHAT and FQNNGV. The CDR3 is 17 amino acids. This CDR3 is CASSLNGVAGDTGELFF. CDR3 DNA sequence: TGTGCCAGCAGCTTAAATGGCGTCGCGGGGGACACCGGGGAGCTGTTTTTT.